This T cell receptor (beta chain) came from a study of cytomegalovirus exposure and HLA in healthy donors. Study outcomes and limitations: With high specificity and sensitivity, the classifier reportedly diagnosed cytomegalovirus status. Researchers had no immune exposure information except CMV serostatus available. Several top significant clusters appeared, in a later analysis, to be linked to common viral pathogens.

PCR involved 60 Vbeta and 13 Jbeta primers. The repertoire was sequenced with immunoSEQ multiplex PCR; TCRdb's copy has only in-frame clones and lacks some. The sample lists about 110,000 clones, about 74% occurring once. For this clone: Its antigen is unknown.

Trimming removed 6 bases from V and 3 bases from J; junction bases left unmatched: 9. The CDR3 extends over 14 amino acids. Germline CDR1 and CDR2: SQVTM and ANQGSEA. The TCR was taken from a woman between 40 and 55 years old in good health and CMV-seropositive. The chain uses TRBV29-1 and TRBJ2-7, with 9 bases fitting TRBD1. Sequenced: PBMCs. This CDR3 reads CSVRSGQGYYEQYF. CDR3 DNA: TGCAGCGTCCGATCGGGACAGGGTTACTACGAGCAGTACTTC.